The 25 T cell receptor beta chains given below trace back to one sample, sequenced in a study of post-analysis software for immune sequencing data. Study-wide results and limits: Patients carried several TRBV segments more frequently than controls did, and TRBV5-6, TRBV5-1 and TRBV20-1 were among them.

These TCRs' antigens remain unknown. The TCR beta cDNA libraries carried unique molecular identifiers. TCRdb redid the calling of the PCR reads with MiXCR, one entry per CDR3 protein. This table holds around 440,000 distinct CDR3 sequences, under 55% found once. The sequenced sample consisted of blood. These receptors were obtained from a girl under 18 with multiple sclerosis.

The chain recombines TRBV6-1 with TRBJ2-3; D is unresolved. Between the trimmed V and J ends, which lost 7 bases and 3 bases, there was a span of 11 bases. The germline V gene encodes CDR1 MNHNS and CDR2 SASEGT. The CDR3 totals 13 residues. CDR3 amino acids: CASITGRTDTQYF. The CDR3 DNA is TGTGCCAGCATTACGGGTAGAACAGATACGCAGTATTTT.

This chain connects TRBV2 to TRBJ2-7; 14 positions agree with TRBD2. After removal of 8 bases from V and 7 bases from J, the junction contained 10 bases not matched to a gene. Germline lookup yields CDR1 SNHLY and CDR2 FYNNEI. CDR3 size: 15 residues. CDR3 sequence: CASERGGLAGVEQYF. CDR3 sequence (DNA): TGTGCCAGCGAACGGGGGGGACTAGCGGGAGTTGAGCAGTACTTC.

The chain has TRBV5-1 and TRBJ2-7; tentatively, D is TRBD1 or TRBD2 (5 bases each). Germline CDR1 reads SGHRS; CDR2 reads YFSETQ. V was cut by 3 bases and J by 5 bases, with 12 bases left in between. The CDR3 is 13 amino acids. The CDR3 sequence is CASSWGSTDEQYF. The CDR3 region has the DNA TGCGCCAGCAGCTGGGGGTCAACAGACGAGCAGTACTTC.

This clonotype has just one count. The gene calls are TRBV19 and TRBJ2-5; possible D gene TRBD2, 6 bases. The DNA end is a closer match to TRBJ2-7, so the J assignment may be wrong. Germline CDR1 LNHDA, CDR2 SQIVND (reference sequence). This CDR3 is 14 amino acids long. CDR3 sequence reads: CASSAGGTVYEQYF. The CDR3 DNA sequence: TGTGCCAGTAGTGCAGGAGGGACGGTATACGAGCAGTACTTC.

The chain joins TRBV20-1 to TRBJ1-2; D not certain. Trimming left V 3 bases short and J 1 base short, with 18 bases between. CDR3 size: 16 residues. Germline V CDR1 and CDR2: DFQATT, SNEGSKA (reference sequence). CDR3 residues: CSASGYTANLNYGYTF. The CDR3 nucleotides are TGCAGTGCTAGCGGATATACAGCGAACCTTAACTATGGCTACACCTTC.

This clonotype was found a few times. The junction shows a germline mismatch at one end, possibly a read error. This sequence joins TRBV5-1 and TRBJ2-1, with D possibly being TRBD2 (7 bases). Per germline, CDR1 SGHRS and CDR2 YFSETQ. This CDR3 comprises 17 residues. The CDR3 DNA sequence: TGCGCCAGCAGCCGGAGACATAGGGGGTGGGGGGGCAATGAACAGTTCTTC. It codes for CASSRRHRGWGGNEQFF.

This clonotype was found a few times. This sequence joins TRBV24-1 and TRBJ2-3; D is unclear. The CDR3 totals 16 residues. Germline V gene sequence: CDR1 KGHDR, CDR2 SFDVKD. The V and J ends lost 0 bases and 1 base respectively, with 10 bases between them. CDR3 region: CATSDLHGTGTDTQYF. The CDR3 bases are TGTGCCACCAGTGATTTGCACGGAACGGGCACAGATACGCAGTATTTT.

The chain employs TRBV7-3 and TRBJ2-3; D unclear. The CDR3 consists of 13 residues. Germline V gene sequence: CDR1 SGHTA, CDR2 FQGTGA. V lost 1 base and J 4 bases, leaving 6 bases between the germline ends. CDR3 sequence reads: CASSLIAADTQYF. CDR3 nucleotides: TGTGCCAGCAGCTTAATAGCTGCAGATACGCAGTATTTT. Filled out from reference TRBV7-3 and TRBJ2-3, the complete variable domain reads GAGVSQTPSNKVTEKGKYVELRCDPISGHTALYWYRQSLGQGPEFLIYFQGTGAADDSGLPNDRFFAVRPEGSVSTLKIQRTERGDSAVYLCASSLIAADTQYFGPGTRLTVL.

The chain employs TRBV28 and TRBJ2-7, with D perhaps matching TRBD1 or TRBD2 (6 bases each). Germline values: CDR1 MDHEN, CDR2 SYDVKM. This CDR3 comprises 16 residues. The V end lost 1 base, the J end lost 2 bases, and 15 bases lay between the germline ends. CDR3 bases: TGTGCCAGCAGTTTATTGGGGGGTGGACAGCCCTACGAGCAGTACTTC. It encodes CASSLLGGGQPYEQYF.

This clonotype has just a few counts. The CDR3 region is CSARQRNYNEQFF. The CDR3 nucleotides are TGCAGTGCTAGACAGAGGAACTACAATGAGCAGTTCTTC. The gene calls are TRBV20-1 and TRBJ2-1; D is ambiguous. Germline CDR1 DFQATT, CDR2 SNEGSKA (reference sequence). This CDR3 is built from 13 residues. V was clipped by 2 bases and J by 3 bases, with 8 bases between them.

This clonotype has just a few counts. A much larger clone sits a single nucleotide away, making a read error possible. The CDR3 bases are TGTGCCAGCAGTTTGGGGACTAGCGGGAACAATGAGCAGTACTTC. Its protein is CASSLGTSGNNEQYF. V and J are TRBV28 and TRBJ2-1; TRBD2 matches at 13 bases. The J call is doubtful: the DNA matches TRBJ2-7 better. Germline CDR1 and CDR2: MDHEN and SYDVKM. The CDR3 covers 15 residues.

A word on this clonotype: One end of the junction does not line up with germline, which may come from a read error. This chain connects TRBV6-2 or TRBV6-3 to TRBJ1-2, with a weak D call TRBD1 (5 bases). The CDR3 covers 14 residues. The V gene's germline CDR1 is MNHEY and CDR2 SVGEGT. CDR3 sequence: CASSYRAGVNGHTF. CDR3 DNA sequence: TGTGCCAGCAGTTACCGCGCGGGGGTAAATGGCCACACCTTC.

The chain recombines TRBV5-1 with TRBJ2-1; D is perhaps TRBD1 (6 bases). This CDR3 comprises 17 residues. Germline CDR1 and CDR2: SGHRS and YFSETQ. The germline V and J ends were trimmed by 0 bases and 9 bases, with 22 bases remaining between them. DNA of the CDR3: TGCGCCAGCAGCTTGGGAGGCCCAGGGGCCTGGTCTTCTGAGCAGTTCTTC. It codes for CASSLGGPGAWSSEQFF.

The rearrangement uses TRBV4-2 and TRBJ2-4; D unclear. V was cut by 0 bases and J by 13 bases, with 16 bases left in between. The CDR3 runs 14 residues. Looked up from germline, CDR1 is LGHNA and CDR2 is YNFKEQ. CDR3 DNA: TGTGCCAGCAGCCAAGAGGTCGGTCCGATCAAGCAGTACTTC. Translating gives CASSQEVGPIKQYF.

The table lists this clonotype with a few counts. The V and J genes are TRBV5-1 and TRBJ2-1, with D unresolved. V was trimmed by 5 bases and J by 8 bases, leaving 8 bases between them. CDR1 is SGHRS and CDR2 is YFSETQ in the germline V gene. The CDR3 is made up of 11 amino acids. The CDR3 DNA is TGCGCCAGCAGTCTGCAGGATGAGCAGTTCTTC. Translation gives CASSLQDEQFF.

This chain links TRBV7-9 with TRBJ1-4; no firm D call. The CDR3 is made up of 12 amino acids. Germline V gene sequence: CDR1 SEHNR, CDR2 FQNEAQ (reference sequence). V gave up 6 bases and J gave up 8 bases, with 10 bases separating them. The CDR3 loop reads CASSQGGEKLFF. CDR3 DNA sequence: TGTGCCAGCAGTCAAGGAGGGGAAAAACTGTTTTTT.

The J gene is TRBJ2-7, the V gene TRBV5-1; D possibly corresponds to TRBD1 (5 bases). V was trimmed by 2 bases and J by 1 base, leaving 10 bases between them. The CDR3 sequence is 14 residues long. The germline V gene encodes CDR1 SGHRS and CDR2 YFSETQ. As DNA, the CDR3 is TGCGCCAGCAGCTTCGACAGTGATTCCTACGAGCAGTACTTC. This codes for CASSFDSDSYEQYF.

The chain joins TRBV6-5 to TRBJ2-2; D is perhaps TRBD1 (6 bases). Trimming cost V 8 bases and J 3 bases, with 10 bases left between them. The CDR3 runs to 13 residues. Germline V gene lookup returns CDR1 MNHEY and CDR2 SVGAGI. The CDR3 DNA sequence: TGTGCCAGCCAGGGGCTGGACACCGGGGAGCTGTTTTTT. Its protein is CASQGLDTGELFF.

CDR3 DNA sequence: TGTGCCATCAGTGACCTCATGGGCTACGACTACAATGAGCAGTACTTC. Translated, it gives CAISDLMGYDYNEQYF. The chain recombines TRBV10-3 with TRBJ2-7, with D possibly TRBD2 on 5 matching bases. Between the trimmed V and J ends, which lost 3 bases and 7 bases, there was a span of 22 bases. The CDR3 extends over 16 amino acids. CDR1 is ENHRY and CDR2 is SYGVKD in the germline V gene.

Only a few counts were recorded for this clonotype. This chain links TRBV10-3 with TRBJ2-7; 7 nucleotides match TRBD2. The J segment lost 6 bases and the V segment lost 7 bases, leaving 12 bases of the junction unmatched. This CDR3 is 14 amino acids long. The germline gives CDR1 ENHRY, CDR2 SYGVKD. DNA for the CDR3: TGTGCCATCAATGTGGGACTACGACAGAGCGAGCAGTACTTC. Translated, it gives CAINVGLRQSEQYF.

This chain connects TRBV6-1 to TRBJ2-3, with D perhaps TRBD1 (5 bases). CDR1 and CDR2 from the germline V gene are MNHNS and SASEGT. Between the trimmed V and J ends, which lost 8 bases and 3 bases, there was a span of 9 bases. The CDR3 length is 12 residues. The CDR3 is CASDSGTDTQYF. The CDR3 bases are TGTGCCAGCGATTCAGGGACAGATACGCAGTATTTT.

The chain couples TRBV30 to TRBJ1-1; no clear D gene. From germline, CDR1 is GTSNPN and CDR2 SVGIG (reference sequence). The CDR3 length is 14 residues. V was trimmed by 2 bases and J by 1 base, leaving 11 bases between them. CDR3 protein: CAWSPKTGNTEAFF. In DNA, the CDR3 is TGTGCCTGGAGTCCCAAGACGGGGAACACTGAAGCTTTCTTT.

The CDR3 sequence is CASSPIGTGGVQAQYF. The CDR3 DNA is TGTGCCAGCTCACCGATTGGGACAGGGGGTGTCCAGGCGCAGTATTTT. The chain couples TRBV18 to TRBJ2-3; 11 bases are a match to TRBD1. The CDR3 consists of 16 residues. V lost 3 bases, J lost 10 bases, and 12 bases stayed unmatched. CDR1 and CDR2 (germline): KGHSH, LQKENI.

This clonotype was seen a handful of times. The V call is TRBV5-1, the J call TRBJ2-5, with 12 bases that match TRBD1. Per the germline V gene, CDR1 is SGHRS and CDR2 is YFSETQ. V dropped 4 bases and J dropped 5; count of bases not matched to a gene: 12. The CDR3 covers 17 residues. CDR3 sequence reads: CASSTSGTGGARETQYF. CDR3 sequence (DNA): TGCGCCAGCAGCACCTCCGGGACAGGGGGCGCAAGGGAGACCCAGTACTTC.

CDR3 DNA: TGTGCCACAACAGGGGGCCACTATGGCTACACCTTC. This translates into CATTGGHYGYTF. This sequence joins TRBV6-5 and TRBJ1-2; TRBD1 agrees at 9 bases. Germline values: CDR1 MNHEY, CDR2 SVGAGI. J was trimmed by 3 bases and V by 10 bases; bases with no gene match: 3. This CDR3 region has 12 residues.